This T cell receptor (beta chain) emerged from a study of blood T cells in healthy people across ages. For the second PCR, which ran for 7 to 11 cycles, a sample-barcoded 5' primer and a J-beta primer mix were used. TCRdb used MiXCR to reprocess the 5' RACE reads, holding one entry per CDR3 protein. The sample yields about 290,000 distinct CDR3 sequences, around 30% seen once. This CDR3 region has 14 residues. Germline CDR1 reads DFQATT; CDR2 reads SNEGSKA (reference sequence). Material for sequencing was blood. This receptor was identified in a woman in her 70s in good health. The genes are TRBV20-1 and TRBJ2-5, with TRBD1 matching over 7 bases. The J call is doubtful: the DNA matches TRBJ2-7 better. In DNA form, the CDR3 reads TGCAGTGCCGAGAATACAGGGGAAGTTTACGAGCAGTACTTC. Translation gives CSAENTGEVYEQYF.